The 10 T cell receptor beta chains given below trace back to one sample, sequenced in a study of response to subunit inactivated influenza vaccine (dated 2018 in TCRdb). Libraries were constructed by RT-PCR. TCRdb lists the instrument as Illumina HiSeq 2500. In TCRdb, the public reads were trimmed at Q25 with fastp and aligned with MiXCR, with productive beta chains retained. Rows with a matching CDR3 protein are joined into one entry that keeps the most common DNA and genes. The sample has 650,000 to 800,000 distinct CDR3 sequences on record, 11% to 15% of them singletons. Roughly 6.4% of the sample is taken by the ten largest. The material sequenced was PBMCs from blood, taken less than 15 days before vaccination. These receptors came from a man aged 45-65 years who received an inactivated influenza vaccine. Donor details come from another sample of the same person, matched by shared clones.

The chain couples TRBV12-3 or TRBV12-4 to TRBJ2-1; 8 bases are a match to TRBD2. The CDR3 runs to 15 residues. With V trimmed by 4 bases and J by 6 bases, 8 bases remained unmatched. The DNA for the CDR3 is TGTGCCAGCAGTTCCCTATCGGGAGGGATCAATGAGCAGTTCTTC. Translated, it gives CASSSLSGGINEQFF.

This clonotype has more than one count but fewer than ten. The gene calls are TRBV12-3 or TRBV12-4 and TRBJ2-1; the match to TRBD1 covers 10 bases. CDR3 length: 14 residues. V lost 6 bases, J lost 8 bases, and 7 bases stayed unmatched. The CDR3 DNA reads as TGTGCCAGCAGACCGCGGGACAGGGGACATGAGCAGTTCTTC. Its translation is CASRPRDRGHEQFF.

In its sample, this clonotype was seen once. V and J are TRBV28 and TRBJ1-2; no clear D. The V end lost 5 bases, the J end lost 3 bases, and 7 bases lay between the germline ends. Germline lookup yields CDR1 MDHEN and CDR2 SYDVKM. The CDR3 spans 12 residues. CDR3 coding DNA: TGTGCCAGCAGTCCAAGGCACTATGGCTACACCTTC. Its protein product is CASSPRHYGYTF.

The V gene is TRBV20-1, the J gene TRBJ1-2, with 7 nucleotides matching TRBD1. Germline-derived CDR1 and CDR2 are DFQATT and SNEGSKA (reference sequence). V gave up 5 bases and J gave up 3 bases; unmatched junction bases: 9. This CDR3 contains 14 residues. CDR3 coding DNA: TGCAGTGCTCCTGAACAACAGGGGCACTATGGCTACACCTTC. This gives the protein CSAPEQQGHYGYTF.

The chain joins TRBV7-9 to TRBJ1-4; D uncertain. Germline loops: CDR1 SEHNR, CDR2 FQNEAQ (reference sequence). This CDR3 region has 14 residues. V dropped 5 bases and J dropped 4 bases, with 11 bases sitting between them. The CDR3 region is CASSPQPGNEKLFF. CDR3 nucleotide sequence: TGTGCCAGCAGCCCCCAGCCTGGTAATGAAAAACTGTTTTTT.

Only a few counts were recorded for this clonotype. The rearrangement uses TRBV30 and TRBJ2-1; D remains unclear. Trimming left V 0 bases short and J 2 bases short, with 14 bases between. The CDR3 length is 16 residues. CDR1 is GTSNPN, CDR2 SVGIG, per germline (reference sequence). CDR3 nucleotide sequence: TGTGCCTGGAGTGTATCCCGCACCCCCGCCTACAATGAGCAGTTCTTC. This sequence encodes CAWSVSRTPAYNEQFF.

The rearrangement uses TRBV10-3 and TRBJ2-6; D is unclear. Germline V gene sequence: CDR1 ENHRY, CDR2 SYGVKD. The CDR3 is made up of 16 amino acids. The V gene lost 4 bases and the J gene lost 0 bases, with 10 bases spanning the gap. The CDR3 loop reads CAISGTATSGANVLTF. The CDR3 region has the DNA TGTGCCATCAGTGGAACGGCCACCTCTGGGGCCAACGTCCTGACTTTC.

This chain connects TRBV7-2 to TRBJ2-7; D perhaps matches TRBD2 (5 bases). Germline CDR1 SGHTA, CDR2 FQGNSA. V was trimmed by 8 bases and J by 2 bases, leaving 16 bases between them. This CDR3 comprises 14 residues. The CDR3 here is CASARNGMAYEQYF. The CDR3 DNA reads as TGTGCCAGCGCCAGGAACGGGATGGCCTACGAGCAGTACTTC. The full variable domain, its missing parts supplied by reference TRBV7-2 and TRBJ2-7, is GAGVSQSPSNKVTEKGKDVELRCDPISGHTALYWYRQSLGQGLEFLIYFQGNSAPDKSGLPSDRFSAERTGGSVSTLTIQRTQQEDSAVYLCASARNGMAYEQYFGPGTRLTVT.

J is TRBJ2-1 and V is TRBV20-1; TRBD2 might be the D (5 bases). CDR1 and CDR2 from the germline V gene are DFQATT and SNEGSKA (reference sequence). V was cut by 6 bases and J by 8 bases, with 14 bases left in between. This CDR3 is 12 amino acids long. CDR3 residues: CSAEGVYDEQFF. For the CDR3, the DNA is TGCAGTGCCGAGGGCGTTTATGATGAGCAGTTCTTC.

This clonotype was observed a handful of times. This sequence joins TRBV18 and TRBJ2-7, with a weak D call TRBD1 (6 bases). V was cut by 6 bases and J by 2 bases, with 20 bases left in between. Germline V gene data show CDR1 as KGHSH and CDR2 as LQKENI. The CDR3 is made up of 16 amino acids. The CDR3 bases are TGTGCCAGCTCTGGGGTCTGGGGAGACAGGACCTACGAGCAGTACTTC. Amino acids: CASSGVWGDRTYEQYF.